These 11 T cell receptor beta chains were all obtained from the same sample, sequenced in a study of regulatory T cells in long-lasting Graves disease. The time point here: newly diagnosed GD, antithyroid drugs for less than 3 months. Following extraction of RNA from PBMCs, that RNA was used to make the TCR library. Arm-PCR of CDR3 regions with iRepertoire HTBI primers generated TCR beta libraries. TCRdb ran MiXCR on the multiplex PCR reads and lists one entry per CDR3 protein. The table includes 450,000 to 500,000 distinct CDR3 sequences, roughly 16% detected once. These records were also assigned to another study, of T cells in Graves' hyperthyroidism and ophthalmopathy.

Source: peripheral blood mononuclear cells (PBMCs), taken at new diagnosis, from a patient treated with antithyroid drugs. These receptors all come from a middle-aged man with Graves disease.

The sample holds a few counts of this clonotype. The J gene is TRBJ2-2, the V gene TRBV4-1, with D maybe TRBD2 (5 bases). V was clipped by 5 bases and J by 3 bases, with 13 bases between them. CDR3 length: 15 amino acids. CDR1 MGHRA and CDR2 YSYEKL come from the germline V gene. CDR3: CASSTIQRHTGELFF. CDR3 DNA: TGCGCCAGCAGCACGATCCAGCGGCACACCGGGGAGCTGTTTTTT.

This clonotype was observed many times. CDR3 coding DNA: TGTGCCAGCAGCTTAGAAGGGCTACGCGATGAAAAACTGTTTTTT. As protein: CASSLEGLRDEKLFF. J is TRBJ1-4 and V is TRBV11-3; D not certain. The germline V gene has CDR1 SGHNT and CDR2 YENEEA. The CDR3 has 15 amino acids. Between the trimmed V and J ends, which lost 0 bases and 6 bases, there was a span of 11 bases.

This clonotype has ten or more counts. This chain connects TRBV12-3 or TRBV12-4 to TRBJ2-1; D possibly corresponds to TRBD1 (6 bases). The CDR3 has 15 residues. Between the trimmed V and J ends, which lost 8 bases and 3 bases, there was a span of 17 bases. CDR3 bases: TGTGCCAGCCGGGCCGGGGCAGGGGACTACAATGAGCAGTTCTTC. It translates to CASRAGAGDYNEQFF.

The chain joins TRBV10-1 to TRBJ1-1; D is unresolved. CDR3 length equals 13 residues. In germline, CDR1 is WNHNN, CDR2 SYGVQD (reference sequence). Trimming stripped 3 bases from V and 2 bases from J, with 7 bases between. The CDR3 DNA follows: TGCGCCAGCAGTGAACAGATAAACACTGAAGCTTTCTTT. It codes for CASSEQINTEAFF.

This clonotype was counted at least ten times. The chain uses TRBV5-1 and TRBJ1-4, with 9 bases lining up with TRBD1. Germline CDR1 is SGHRS and CDR2 is YFSETQ. V lost 4 bases to trimming and J lost 8 bases; unmatched junction nucleotides: 15. The CDR3 runs 17 residues. CDR3 region: CASSPGGTGILNEKLFF. CDR3 nucleotide sequence: TGCGCCAGCAGCCCTGGCGGGACAGGGATTCTTAACGAAAAACTGTTTTTT.

In its sample, this clonotype was seen a few times. V usage is TRBV28 and J usage is TRBJ1-1, with D uncertain. CDR1 MDHEN and CDR2 SYDVKM come from the germline V gene. Trimming removed 5 bases at V and 7 bases at J, with 11 bases between. This CDR3 comprises 12 residues. The CDR3 region is CASSQSHLEAFF. CDR3 bases: TGTGCCAGCAGTCAAAGTCACCTTGAAGCTTTCTTT.

V usage is TRBV24-1 and J usage is TRBJ2-2, with D possibly TRBD1 on 5 matching bases. The ends were cut back, 2 bases at V and 0 bases at J, with 9 bases in the middle. The CDR3 extends over 16 amino acids. Germline CDR1 is KGHDR and CDR2 is SFDVKD. This CDR3 reads CATSDSGFPNTGELFF. CDR3 nucleotides: TGTGCCACCAGTGATTCAGGGTTTCCGAACACCGGGGAGCTGTTTTTT.

This chain joins TRBV10-3 and TRBJ2-5; 10 bases align to TRBD2. CDR3 length: 16 residues. V shed 6 bases, J shed 2 bases, and the junction held 9 bases outside the gene matches. Germline V gene data show CDR1 as ENHRY and CDR2 as SYGVKD. The CDR3 sequence: CAIRGLAGVQQETQYF. Here the CDR3 DNA reads TGTGCCATCAGGGGGCTAGCGGGAGTCCAACAAGAGACCCAGTACTTC.

The CDR3 DNA follows: TGTGCCGGCCGTACCGGACCCCCGGTAGAGCAGTACTTC. Protein: CAGRTGPPVEQYF. The chain combines TRBV7-9 with TRBJ2-7; D unresolved. The CDR3 has 13 amino acids. Trimming cost V 11 bases and J 7 bases, with 21 bases left between them. Germline-derived CDR1 and CDR2 are SEHNR and FQNEAQ (reference sequence).

About this clonotype: A much larger clone differs by one base, so this may be a read error. The V gene is TRBV7-2, the J gene TRBJ1-2; D unclear. Germline V CDR1 and CDR2: SGHTA, FQGNSA. Trimming stripped 4 bases from V and 3 bases from J, with 12 bases between. CDR3 length: 14 amino acids. CDR3 region: CASSSVQLYYGYTF. The CDR3 bases are TGTGCCAGCAGCTCAGTACAGCTCTACTATGGCTACACCTTC. Full variable domain (remainder filled in from reference TRBV7-2 and TRBJ1-2): GAGVSQSPSNKVTEKGKDVELRCDPISGHTALYWYRQSLGQGLEFLIYFQGNSAPDKSGLPSDRFSAERTGGSVSTLTIQRTQQEDSAVYLCASSSVQLYYGYTFGSGTRLTVV.

This clonotype has at least ten counts. CDR3 DNA sequence: TGTGCCAGCAGCCAAGATCTCGCAGGGGGCAATGAGCAGTTCTTC. Residues: CASSQDLAGGNEQFF. This rearrangement joins TRBV3-1 to TRBJ2-1; 7 bases are a match to TRBD1. The CDR3 runs 15 residues. After removal of 0 bases from V and 6 bases from J, the junction contained 5 bases not matched to a gene. Germline-derived CDR1 and CDR2 are LGHDT and YNNKEL (reference sequence).